What follows are 15 T cell receptor beta chains derived from one specimen sequenced in a study of cytomegalovirus exposure and HLA in healthy donors. 60 Vbeta and 13 Jbeta primers were used in PCR. Generated by immunoSEQ multiplex PCR, the TCRdb table keeps only in-frame clones and is missing some. The repertoire holds approximately 200,000 clones, 70% to 85% seen once, with 0.08% to 0.1% in the top ten. Material: PBMCs. The receptor source for this set is a boy younger than 10 in good health and CMV-seronegative.

The chain joins TRBV9 to TRBJ2-2, with D possibly TRBD1 on 5 matching bases. Trimming pared 0 bases from V and 6 bases from J, leaving 12 bases between. This CDR3 has 15 amino acids. CDR1 and CDR2 (germline): SGDLS, YYNGEE. The CDR3 DNA follows: TGTGCCAGCAGCGTAGAGTGGTCAGGGCCCGGGGAGCTGTTTTTT. It codes for CASSVEWSGPGELFF.

This clone was seen more than once but under ten times. The chain carries TRBV7-9 and TRBJ2-7; 7 bases agree with TRBD1. The V gene end was trimmed by 5 bases and the J gene end by 0 bases; junction bases not matched to a gene: 7. This CDR3 contains 15 residues. Germline V gene sequence: CDR1 SEHNR, CDR2 FQNEAQ (reference sequence). CDR3 bases: TGTGCCAGCAGCCCGAGGCCAGGGGGCTCCTACGAGCAGTACTTC. It translates to CASSPRPGGSYEQYF.

This clone was counted a single time. The V gene is TRBV9, the J gene TRBJ2-1, with 11 bases fitting TRBD1. CDR3 size: 15 residues. The V gene end was trimmed by 4 bases and the J gene end by 5 bases; junction bases not matched to a gene: 5. Germline assignment: CDR1 SGDLS and CDR2 YYNGEE. The CDR3 DNA reads TGTGCCAGCAGCTGGGGACAGGGGGGTCACAATGAGCAGTTCTTC. It encodes CASSWGQGGHNEQFF.

This chain uses TRBV9 with TRBJ2-3, with 7 positions matching TRBD2. CDR1 and CDR2 from the germline V gene are SGDLS and YYNGEE. There are 16 residues in the CDR3. V gave up 0 bases and J gave up 3 bases; unmatched junction bases: 7. CDR3 protein: CASSVGRGGRTDTQYF. The CDR3, as DNA: TGTGCCAGCAGCGTAGGGCGGGGAGGGAGGACAGATACGCAGTATTTT.

This clone was seen only once. CDR3 loop: CASSQAPTWTGEHNEQFF. The CDR3 DNA sequence: TGCGCCAGCAGCCAGGCCCCTACGTGGACAGGGGAGCACAATGAGCAGTTCTTC. The V gene is TRBV4-3, the J gene TRBJ2-1, with 9 bases identical to TRBD1. Trimming at V came to 3 bases and at J to 5 bases, leaving 14 bases not matched to a gene. Germline V gives CDR1 LGHNA, CDR2 YSLEER. CDR3 length: 18 residues.

In this sample, this clone turned up a few times. This chain links TRBV7-2 with TRBJ1-3; weak D call: TRBD1 (5 bases). The germline V and J ends were trimmed by 1 base and 4 bases, with 11 bases remaining between them. CDR3 length: 15 residues. Germline CDR1 SGHTA, CDR2 FQGNSA. The CDR3 sequence is CASSLEAREGNTIYF. The CDR3, as DNA: TGTGCCAGCAGCTTAGAGGCCAGGGAAGGAAACACCATATATTTT. Full variable domain (rest looked up from reference TRBV7-2 and TRBJ1-3): GAGVSQSPSNKVTEKGKDVELRCDPISGHTALYWYRQSLGQGLEFLIYFQGNSAPDKSGLPSDRFSAERTGGSVSTLTIQRTQQEDSAVYLCASSLEAREGNTIYFGEGSWLTVV.

The chain employs TRBV27 and TRBJ2-7; D possibly corresponds to TRBD2 (5 bases). CDR3 length: 14 residues. Germline CDR1 and CDR2: MNHEY and SMNVEV (reference sequence). The ends were cut back, 0 bases at V and 5 bases at J, with 11 bases in the middle. The CDR3 DNA reads as TGTGCCAGCAGTTTATCGGGTAGCGCTAACGAGCAGTACTTC. It codes for CASSLSGSANEQYF.

The chain employs TRBV4-1 and TRBJ2-6, with a tentative D call TRBD1 (5 bases). The CDR3 contains 15 residues. Germline CDR1 reads MGHRA; CDR2 reads YSYEKL. V lost 4 bases and J 2 bases, leaving 9 bases between the germline ends. The CDR3 DNA sequence: TGCGCCAGCAGCCCACAGGCAGCTGGGGCCAACGTCCTGACTTTC. Protein product: CASSPQAAGANVLTF.

The count of this clone is one. The rearrangement joins TRBV12-5 to TRBJ1-3; perhaps TRBD1 as D (5 bases). This CDR3 has 14 residues. Trimming removed 5 bases at V and 2 bases at J, with 10 bases between. Germline V gene lookup returns CDR1 LGHNT and CDR2 FRNRAP. CDR3 sequence (DNA): TGTGCTAGTGGTACGGGGGTAGCTGGAAACACCATATATTTT. Residues: CASGTGVAGNTIYF.

This chain uses TRBV7-3 with TRBJ2-7, with TRBD1 matching over 7 bases. V lost 3 bases to trimming and J lost 2 bases; unmatched junction nucleotides: 10. The length of the CDR3 is 16 residues. Germline V gene data show CDR1 as SGHTA and CDR2 as FQGTGA. For the CDR3, the DNA is TGTGCCAGCAGCTTTGCGCGACAGGGTGGTCCCTACGAGCAGTACTTC. Residues: CASSFARQGGPYEQYF. The full variable domain, completed using reference TRBV7-3 and TRBJ2-7, is GAGVSQTPSNKVTEKGKYVELRCDPISGHTALYWYRQSLGQGPEFLIYFQGTGAADDSGLPNDRFFAVRPEGSVSTLKIQRTERGDSAVYLCASSFARQGGPYEQYFGPGTRLTVT.

The genes are TRBV11-2 and TRBJ1-6, with unresolved D. This CDR3 contains 16 residues. The V end was cut by 5 bases, the J end by 9 bases, with 20 bases between. The germline V gene has CDR1 SGHAT and CDR2 FQNNGV. CDR3 sequence reads: CASSQLIDGVGSPLHF. DNA of the CDR3: TGTGCCAGCAGCCAACTCATCGACGGGGTGGGTTCACCCCTCCACTTT. The full variable domain, in which reference TRBV11-2 and TRBJ1-6 provide the parts outside the CDR3, is EAGVAQSPRYKIIEKRQSVAFWCNPISGHATLYWYQQILGQGPKLLIQFQNNGVVDDSQLPKDRFSAERLKGVDSTLKIQPAKLEDSAVYLCASSQLIDGVGSPLHFGNGTRLTVT.

The chain joins TRBV7-3 to TRBJ2-1, with a possible D match to TRBD1 (5 bases). The CDR3 runs 16 residues. With 5 bases removed from V and 3 bases from J, the gap between germline ends came to 17 bases. Germline V gives CDR1 SGHTA, CDR2 FQGTGA. The CDR3 region has the DNA TGTGCCAGCAGCATCGCGTGGACACCGTTCTACAATGAGCAGTTCTTC. Its protein product is CASSIAWTPFYNEQFF.

CDR3: CASSYSPGGSYGYTF. In DNA, the CDR3 is TGTGCCAGCAGTTACTCTCCAGGGGGGAGCTATGGCTACACCTTC. The chain recombines TRBV6-5 with TRBJ1-2, with 7 bases fitting TRBD1. V shed 0 bases, J shed 4 bases, and the junction held 5 bases outside the gene matches. CDR1 is MNHEY, CDR2 SVGAGI, per germline. This CDR3 is 15 amino acids long.

This chain links TRBV7-3 with TRBJ2-3; TRBD2 is a possible D gene (7 bases). CDR1 SGHTA and CDR2 FQGTGA come from the germline V gene. The length of the CDR3 is 13 residues. V was pared by 8 bases and J by 2 bases, with 11 bases between. The CDR3 here is CASGAGATDTQYF. DNA for the CDR3: TGTGCCAGCGGGGCGGGGGCCACAGATACGCAGTATTTT.

The chain uses TRBV4-1 and TRBJ1-6, with 8 bases aligning to TRBD1. This CDR3 is 15 amino acids long. Germline CDR1 MGHRA, CDR2 YSYEKL. The ends lost 4 bases at V and 10 bases at J; junction bases unmatched: 9. In DNA form, the CDR3 reads TGCGCCAGCAGCCCCGAGAGGACAGGGCGCTCACCCCTCCACTTT. The encoded protein is CASSPERTGRSPLHF.